Included here is one T cell receptor beta chain sequence, with context. The target of this receptor is not known. The sample holds no much larger clone one base away, and base qualities are not on file. The method was the immunoSEQ multiplex PCR assay. A mixture of 60 forward primers for TCR Vbeta segments and 13 reverse primers for TCR Jbeta segments was used in the multiplex PCR. Amplification of the CDR3 region of rearranged TCR beta genes was performed with a multiplex PCR assay on genomic DNA. Amplified TCR beta libraries were sequenced as 87-base-pair reads on the Illumina HiSeq System. Per the authors' processing: A later analysis tallied tens of millions of unique TCR beta chains across the approximately 670 repertoires, and 10 million to 11 million of those chains were shared by two or more donors. Raw reads were error-corrected and collapsed into unique sequences by a nearest-neighbor algorithm in which closely related sequences were merged to remove PCR and sequencing errors. CDR3 sequences were aligned to IMGT reference sequences to assign V, D and J gene segments. Each retained sequence needed at least a six-nucleotide match to both a V gene segment and a J gene segment. A rearrangement counted as productive if the CDR3 had no stop codons and remained in frame with V and J, and every other rearrangement counted as non-productive. Following IMGT convention, CDR3 was defined as the stretch from the second conserved V-encoded cysteine up to the conserved J-encoded phenylalanine. In an earlier analysis of around 540 of the donors, sequences lacking an unambiguous match to a single V gene segment were excluded. An earlier analysis of several hundred of the donors classified V segments as functional when productive rearrangements were above 56.7% and as segregating when the standard deviation between donors was above 5%. To diagnose cytomegalovirus status from the catalog of TCR beta chain sequences, a statistical classification framework was built. In a later analysis, V and J genes were assigned by comparing TCR nucleotide sequences against IMGT/GENE-DB human TR gene sequences. In a later analysis, CDR3 sequences and most-parsimonious VDJ recombination scenarios were assigned using the TCRdist pipeline. In a later analysis, each TCR beta chain was defined by its CDR3 amino acid sequence together with its V-gene family, and reads lacking a unique V-gene family were excluded. In a later analysis, 450 to 600 highly shared, low-generation-probability nucleotide sequences were removed to address suspected cross-contamination and a sequencing artifact. In a later analysis, a clonal expansion index was calculated for each public chain from normalized within-repertoire ranks of inferred template counts. A later analysis computed generation probabilities with a VDJ recombination model fitted to out-of-frame rearrangements, and checked the results against IGoR. Hypergeometric tests were used in a later analysis to score TCR-TCR, TCR-HLA and TCR-CMV co-occurrence, with a repertoire-size bias correction applied to the TCR pairs. In a later analysis, false discovery rates were estimated by permuting HLA or CMV assignments 20 times. A later analysis grouped co-occurring TCRs with DBSCAN, adding TCRdist sequence similarity when clustering within HLA-allele-positive subsets. Repertoires with fewer than 30,000 or more than 120,000 public chains, plus five repertoires with anomalous nucleotide sharing, were excluded from co-occurrence clustering. This is the immuneACCESS table as TCRdb keeps it, with only in-frame sequences that have V and J called. A part of the clones is gone; compared with another copy, unresolved V genes explain less than half, and the rest is unexplained. V and J calls and clone size are those listed in that table; D and trimming were worked out from the DNA. In all, the sample holds 150,000 to 200,000 clones, and roughly 78% of those were seen once. Approximately 4% of the sample is held by the ten biggest clonotypes.

The sample originates from a study of cytomegalovirus exposure and HLA in healthy donors (dated by TCRdb to between 2016 and 2019). Broadly, across the study: According to an earlier analysis of several hundred of the donors, 150 million to 200 million T cells yielded 90 million to 130 million unique TCR beta sequences and less than 300 Gb of sequence data. Among 350 to 400 genotyped donors of the cohort, an average of around 240,000 unique TCR beta nucleotide sequences were sequenced per donor, roughly 18% of them non-productive. The study was designed to test whether signatures of past pathogen exposure could be identified by cataloging public T cell receptors. Typing coverage varied by locus: roughly 629-640 donors for A, B, C, DRB1 and DQB1; more than 500 for DQA1; some 610 for DPA1; roughly 450 for DPB1. Of the approximately 400 genotyped donors, roughly 80% fell in the genetic ancestry cluster associated with self-reported Caucasian donors. A later genetic analysis took genome-wide SNP genotypes for about 55% of the roughly 700 donors and used that subset as a discovery cohort. Class I and class II HLA loci were covered by the typing at four-digit resolution. An early release covering 550 to 700 HLA-typed donors comprised about 310 gigabases of sequencing data and around 85 million unique TCR sequences. High-throughput TCR immunosequencing, statistical association of individual TCRs with disease status, and machine learning were combined to predict cytomegalovirus infection status. A later analysis re-analyzed previously published TCR beta repertoires from 660 or so donors and added high-resolution HLA genotyping to study TCR occurrence patterns. Using immunosequencing, the study profiled T cell repertoires from roughly 650 subjects and related those repertoires to cytomegalovirus serostatus. An earlier analysis of several hundred of the donors used high-throughput TCR beta sequencing to judge whether each TCR beta V gene segment behaved as functional or pseudogenic. Four to six DR-DQ haplotypes were handled as single units for association and clustering, since linkage in the cohort was strong. Every discovery cohort repertoire had been produced on one sequencing platform. Along with the roughly 670-subject first cohort, a separate validation cohort of more than 90 different subjects was used. Alongside the repertoire data, information on donor age, sex, ethnicity and CMV serostatus was compiled. Rather than using new phenotypic data, the later analysis identified candidate immune exposures from TCR beta sequences and from how often those sequences occurred across donors. General findings and caveats noted by the study authors: When HLA alleles, especially DR and DQ, strongly co-occurred, TCR associations were difficult to assign to individual alleles. Over 15 rarely observed V segments, including chromosome 9 orphons, were excluded from the earlier analysis of several hundred of the donors because counts were too low. According to a later analysis, most CMV-associated TCR beta chains appeared to be HLA-restricted, and the HLA associations seemed to be driven largely by CMV exposure. The study listed 150 to 200 TCR beta chains as associated with cytomegalovirus. Linkage disequilibrium might explain the correlated functional status among segregating V segments, but an unknown experimental factor could not be ruled out. A later genetic analysis associated a missense DCLRE1C variant with V-gene and J-gene trimming of TCR beta chains, and an independent cohort replicated the association. The authors suggested that the approach could potentially be extended to other disease states and immunological phenotypes. A later analysis associated 17,000 or so TCR beta sequences with specific HLA alleles at a false discovery rate of 0.05. Sequencing depth was assumed to be roughly uniform across donors in the presence/absence analyses, though that assumption may not hold. In vitro tests confirmed that a few of the cytomegalovirus-associated TCR beta chains recognize cytomegalovirus antigens. In a later analysis, HLA-associated TCR beta chains showed more clonal expansion and lower generation probabilities than non-associated chains that were equally common. In both the original and validation cohorts, the classifier was reported to diagnose cytomegalovirus status with high specificity and sensitivity. A further reported finding was that TCR beta sequences accurately predicted the HLA-A and HLA-B alleles for most subjects in the first cohort. CMV serostatus was the only immune exposure information available for the cohort. Because HLA typing was unavailable for some donors at each locus, only the typed subset was used in association tests. In a later analysis, several top co-occurrence clusters were reported to appear linked to parvovirus B19, influenza, CMV and Epstein-Barr virus. In this cohort, only TCR beta chains were sequenced, and detectable features were limited by the absence of alpha or paired-chain data. An earlier analysis of some 560 of the donors showed that most TCR beta V segments appeared in productive rearrangements either about 87% or about 30% of the time, which broadly matched IMGT annotations. The sequencing pipeline was judged likely to have produced a cluster of highly shared sequence variants as a technical artifact. In a later analysis, the rate of TCR association differed among HLA loci, with DRB1 alleles having the most associated TCRs and HLA-C alleles having the fewest. In a later genetic analysis, fewer N-insertions in productive TCRs were reported among donors in an Asian-associated ancestry cluster than the approximately 670-donor mean. Most TCR sequences were seen in very few donors, while some public TCRs were found in many individuals. The 87-base-pair reads could not distinguish some IMGT-functional V segments, including TRBV6-2 and TRBV6-3, so those segments were excluded.

The cohort consisted of hundreds of healthy bone marrow donors. At the time of sampling, all cohort members were nominally healthy, though unrecorded immune exposures were likely present. The donor was CMV seropositive and belonged to the group of 250 to 350 seropositive cohort members. Every donor gave a peripheral blood sample, and the peripheral blood mononuclear cells from that sample were used for TCR beta sequencing. The Qiagen DNeasy Blood Extraction Kit was used to extract genomic DNA from the blood cell samples. The CDR3 contains 14 residues, cysteine and phenylalanine counted. Only the CDR3 DNA is retained, 42 bases long and in frame from the first base. CDR1 and CDR2, looked up from the germline V gene, are SGHDT and YYEEEE. The junction carries 15 bases between V and J, which are trimmed by 6 bases and 6 bases respectively.

The chain links TRBV5-6 with TRBJ1-4; the D gene cannot be resolved reliably. This TCR was recovered from a woman in her 30s in good health and CMV-seropositive. Specimen: PBMCs. The nucleotide sequence reads as follows: TGTGCCAGCAACACCCCCGGGATGGATGAAAAACTGTTTTTT. It encodes CASNTPGMDEKLFF.